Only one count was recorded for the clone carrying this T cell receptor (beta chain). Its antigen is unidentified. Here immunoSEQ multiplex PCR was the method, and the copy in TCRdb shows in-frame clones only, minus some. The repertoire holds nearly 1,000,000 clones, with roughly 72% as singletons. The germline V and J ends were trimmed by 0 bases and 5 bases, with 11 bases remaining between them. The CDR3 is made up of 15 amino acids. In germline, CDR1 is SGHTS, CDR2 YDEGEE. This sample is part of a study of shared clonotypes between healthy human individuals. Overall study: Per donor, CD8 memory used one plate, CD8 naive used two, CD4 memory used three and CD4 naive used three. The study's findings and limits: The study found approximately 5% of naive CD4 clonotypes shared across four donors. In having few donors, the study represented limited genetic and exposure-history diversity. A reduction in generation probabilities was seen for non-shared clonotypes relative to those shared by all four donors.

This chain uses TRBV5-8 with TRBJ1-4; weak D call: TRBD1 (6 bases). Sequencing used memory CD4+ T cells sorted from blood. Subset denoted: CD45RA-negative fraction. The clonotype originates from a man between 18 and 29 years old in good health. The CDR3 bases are TGTGCCAGCAGCTTGGATCTGGGGACAAATGAAAAACTGTTTTTT. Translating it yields CASSLDLGTNEKLFF.